This T cell receptor beta chain was sequenced during a study of blood T cell repertoires in COVID-19. The germline gives CDR1 KGHSH, CDR2 LQKENI. V lost 1 base to trimming and J lost 2 bases, with 8 bases between them. CDR3 length: 14 residues. Profiled with immunoSEQ multiplex PCR; TCRdb holds only in-frame clones, not every one. Among a few hundred thousand clones, less than 90% were seen once, and the ten largest hold about 7%. The sequencing sample was made of PBMCs or T cells enriched from blood (not recorded which). The clonotype comes from a woman in her thirties or forties who had recovered from COVID-19. The rearrangement links TRBV18 to TRBJ1-1, with D possibly being TRBD1 (5 bases). The CDR3 region is CASSPLQDNTEAFF. The CDR3 region has the DNA TGTGCCAGCTCACCACTACAGGACAACACTGAAGCTTTCTTT. Supplemented by reference TRBV18 and TRBJ1-1, the full variable domain reads NAGVMQNPRHLVRRRGQEARLRCSPMKGHSHVYWYRQLPEEGLKFMVYLQKENIIDESGMPKERFSAEFPKEGPSILRIQQVVRGDSAAYFCASSPLQDNTEAFFGQGTRLTVV.